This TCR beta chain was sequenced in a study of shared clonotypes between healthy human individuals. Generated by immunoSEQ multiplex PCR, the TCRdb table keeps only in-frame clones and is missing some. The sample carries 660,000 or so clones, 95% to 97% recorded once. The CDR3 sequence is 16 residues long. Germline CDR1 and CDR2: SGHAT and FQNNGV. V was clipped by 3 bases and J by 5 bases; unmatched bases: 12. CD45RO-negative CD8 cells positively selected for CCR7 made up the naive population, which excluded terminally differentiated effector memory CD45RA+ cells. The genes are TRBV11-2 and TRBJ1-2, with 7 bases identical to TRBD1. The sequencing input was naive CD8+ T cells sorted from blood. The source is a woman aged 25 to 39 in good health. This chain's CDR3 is CASSFGTVPGRYGYTF. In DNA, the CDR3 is TGTGCCAGCAGCTTCGGGACAGTCCCGGGACGGTATGGCTACACCTTC.